Listed below are T cell receptor beta chains from one sample, sequenced in a study of blood T cell repertoires in COVID-19. Data came from immunoSEQ multiplex PCR; TCRdb stores just in-frame clones and leaves some out. The top ten clones hold over 20% of a sample with under 70,000 clones, 65% to 85% of them seen once. The sequenced material came from peripheral blood. The receptors come from a woman aged 80 or over with active or convalescent COVID-19. CDR3s include the opening cysteine and the closing phenylalanine or tryptophan. Fields, in order: V gene, J gene, clone size, D gene, CDR3 protein, CDR3 DNA. A D gene is named only where the DNA matches it firmly. The size field is filled for only some rows; it gives once, few, many or a size class.

v_call: TRBV6-5; j_call: TRBJ2-7; clone_size: -; d_call: -; cdr3_aa: CASSYSALYSYEQYF; cdr3_nt: TGTGCCAGCAGTTACTCGGCCCTTTACTCCTACGAGCAGTACTTC
v_call: TRBV5-1; j_call: TRBJ2-7; clone_size: -; d_call: -; cdr3_aa: CASSLGGTETYEQYF; cdr3_nt: TGCGCCAGCAGCTTGGGGGGGACTGAAACCTACGAGCAGTACTTC
v_call: TRBV14; j_call: TRBJ1-1; clone_size: -; d_call: -; cdr3_aa: CASSLLRGATEAFF; cdr3_nt: TGTGCCAGCAGCCTGTTACGGGGGGCCACTGAAGCTTTCTTT
v_call: TRBV2; j_call: TRBJ1-3; clone_size: -; d_call: TRBD1; cdr3_aa: CASRSTGAGNTIYF; cdr3_nt: TGTGCCAGCAGATCGACAGGGGCTGGAAACACCATATATTTT
v_call: TRBV4-1; j_call: TRBJ2-3; clone_size: -; d_call: -; cdr3_aa: CASSQAPSGVSTDTQYF; cdr3_nt: TGCGCCAGCAGCCAAGCCCCTTCGGGGGTTAGCACAGATACGCAGTATTTT
v_call: TRBV12-3/TRBV12-4; j_call: TRBJ1-1; clone_size: -; d_call: TRBD1; cdr3_aa: CASSRGQGLAFF; cdr3_nt: TGTGCCAGCAGTCGCGGACAGGGTTTGGCTTTCTTT
v_call: TRBV7-2; j_call: TRBJ2-7; clone_size: few; d_call: -; cdr3_aa: CASSLAVLSYEQYF; cdr3_nt: TGTGCCAGCAGCTTAGCCGTTCTCTCCTACGAGCAGTACTTC
v_call: TRBV11-2; j_call: TRBJ1-1; clone_size: -; d_call: TRBD1; cdr3_aa: CASSRQRDRKAFF; cdr3_nt: TGTGCCAGCAGCCGACAGAGGGACAGGAAAGCTTTCTTT
v_call: TRBV6-6; j_call: TRBJ1-5; clone_size: few; d_call: -; cdr3_aa: CASSYRGSNQPQHF; cdr3_nt: TGTGCCAGCAGTTACAGGGGAAGCAATCAGCCCCAGCATTTT
v_call: TRBV10-2; j_call: TRBJ2-5; clone_size: -; d_call: TRBD2; cdr3_aa: CASRIGLAGKETQYF; cdr3_nt: TGCGCCAGCAGGATCGGACTAGCGGGGAAAGAGACCCAGTACTTC
v_call: TRBV7-9; j_call: TRBJ2-1; clone_size: -; d_call: -; cdr3_aa: CASSSRDNEQFF; cdr3_nt: TGTGCCAGCAGCTCCCGAGACAATGAGCAGTTCTTC
v_call: TRBV11-2; j_call: TRBJ1-1; clone_size: -; d_call: TRBD1; cdr3_aa: CASSPQGALIAEAFF; cdr3_nt: TGTGCCAGCAGCCCACAGGGGGCGCTCATCGCTGAAGCTTTCTTT